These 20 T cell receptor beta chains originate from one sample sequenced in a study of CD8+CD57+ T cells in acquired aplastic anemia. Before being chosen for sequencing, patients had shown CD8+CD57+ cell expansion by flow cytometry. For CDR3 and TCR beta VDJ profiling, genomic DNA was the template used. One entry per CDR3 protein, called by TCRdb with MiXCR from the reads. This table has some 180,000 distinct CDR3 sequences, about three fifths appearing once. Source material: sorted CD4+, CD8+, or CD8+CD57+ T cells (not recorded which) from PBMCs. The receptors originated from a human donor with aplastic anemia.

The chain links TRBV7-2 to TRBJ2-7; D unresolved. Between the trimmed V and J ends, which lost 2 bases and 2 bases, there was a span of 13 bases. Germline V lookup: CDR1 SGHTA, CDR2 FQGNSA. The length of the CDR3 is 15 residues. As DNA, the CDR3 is TGTGCCAGCAGCTTAATAGGTCCGCGGACCTACGAGCAGTACTTC. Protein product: CASSLIGPRTYEQYF. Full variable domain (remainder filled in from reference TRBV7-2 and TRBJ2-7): GAGVSQSPSNKVTEKGKDVELRCDPISGHTALYWYRQSLGQGLEFLIYFQGNSAPDKSGLPSDRFSAERTGGSVSTLTIQRTQQEDSAVYLCASSLIGPRTYEQYFGPGTRLTVT.

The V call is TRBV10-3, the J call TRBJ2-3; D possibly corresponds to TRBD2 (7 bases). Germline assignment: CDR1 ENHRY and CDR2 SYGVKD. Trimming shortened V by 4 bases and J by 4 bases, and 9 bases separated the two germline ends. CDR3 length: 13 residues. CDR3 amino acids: CAISGEGADTQYF. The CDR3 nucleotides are TGTGCCATCAGTGGGGAGGGGGCAGATACGCAGTATTTT.

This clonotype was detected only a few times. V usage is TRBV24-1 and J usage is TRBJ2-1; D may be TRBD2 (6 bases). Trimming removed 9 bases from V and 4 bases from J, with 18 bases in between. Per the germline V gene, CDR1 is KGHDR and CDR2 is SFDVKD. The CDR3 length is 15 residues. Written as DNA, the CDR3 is TGTGCCACCTTAGGGATAACAGGAGGGTACAATGAGCAGTTCTTC. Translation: CATLGITGGYNEQFF.

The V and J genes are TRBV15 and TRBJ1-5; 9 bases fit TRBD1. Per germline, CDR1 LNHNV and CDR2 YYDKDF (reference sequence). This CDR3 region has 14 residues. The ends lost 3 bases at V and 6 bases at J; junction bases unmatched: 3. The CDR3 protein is CATSRDRGAQPQHF. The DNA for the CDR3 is TGTGCCACCAGCAGGGACAGGGGTGCTCAGCCCCAGCATTTT.

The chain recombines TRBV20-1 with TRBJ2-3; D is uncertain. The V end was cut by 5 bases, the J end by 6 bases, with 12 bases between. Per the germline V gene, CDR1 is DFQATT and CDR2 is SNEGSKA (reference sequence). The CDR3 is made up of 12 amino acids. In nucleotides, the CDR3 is TGCAGTGCTCCCCCGCTGGGCGATACGCAGTATTTT. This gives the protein CSAPPLGDTQYF.

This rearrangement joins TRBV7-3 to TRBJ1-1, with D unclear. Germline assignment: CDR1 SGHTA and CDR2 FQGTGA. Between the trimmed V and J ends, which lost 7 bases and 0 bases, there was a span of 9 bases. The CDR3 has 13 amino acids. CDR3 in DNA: TGTGCCAGCAATTCACCCGTGAACACTGAAGCTTTCTTT. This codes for CASNSPVNTEAFF.

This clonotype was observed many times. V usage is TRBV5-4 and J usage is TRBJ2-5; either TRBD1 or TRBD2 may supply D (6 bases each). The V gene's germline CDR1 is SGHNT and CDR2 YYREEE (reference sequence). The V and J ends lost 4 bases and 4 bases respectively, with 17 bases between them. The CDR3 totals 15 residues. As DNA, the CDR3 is TGTGCCAGCAGCGTGGGGTCCGGGGGCCTAGAGACCCAGTACTTC. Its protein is CASSVGSGGLETQYF.

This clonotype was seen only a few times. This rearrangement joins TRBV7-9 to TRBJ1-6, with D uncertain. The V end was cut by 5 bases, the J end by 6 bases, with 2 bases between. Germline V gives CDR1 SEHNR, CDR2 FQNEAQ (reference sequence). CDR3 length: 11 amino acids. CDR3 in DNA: TGTGCCAGCAGCCTTAATTCACCCCTCCACTTT. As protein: CASSLNSPLHF.

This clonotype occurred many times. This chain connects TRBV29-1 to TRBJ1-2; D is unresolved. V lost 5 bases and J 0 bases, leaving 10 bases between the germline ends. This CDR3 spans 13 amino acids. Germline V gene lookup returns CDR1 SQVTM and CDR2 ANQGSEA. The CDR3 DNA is TGCAGCGTTCGTCCGGGTTCTAACTATGGCTACACCTTC. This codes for CSVRPGSNYGYTF.

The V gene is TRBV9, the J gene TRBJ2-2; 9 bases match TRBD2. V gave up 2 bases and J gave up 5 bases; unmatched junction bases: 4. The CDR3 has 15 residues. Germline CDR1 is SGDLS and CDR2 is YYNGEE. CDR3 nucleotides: TGTGCCAGCAGCGTTAGCGGGAGAATAACCGGGGAGCTGTTTTTT. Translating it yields CASSVSGRITGELFF.

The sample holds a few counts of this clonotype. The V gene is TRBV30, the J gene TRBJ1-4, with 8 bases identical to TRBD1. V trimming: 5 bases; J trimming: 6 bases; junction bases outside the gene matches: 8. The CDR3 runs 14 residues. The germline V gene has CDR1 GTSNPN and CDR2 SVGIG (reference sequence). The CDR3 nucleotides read TGTGCCTGGGGGCCCAGGGGGCCGGATGAAAAACTGTTTTTT. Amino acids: CAWGPRGPDEKLFF. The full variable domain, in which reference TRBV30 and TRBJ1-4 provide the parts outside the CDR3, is SQTIHQWPATLVQPVGSPLSLECTVEGTSNPNLYWYRQAAGRGLQLLFYSVGIGQISSEVPQNLSASRPQDRQFILSSKKLLLSDSGFYLCAWGPRGPDEKLFFGSGTQLSVL.

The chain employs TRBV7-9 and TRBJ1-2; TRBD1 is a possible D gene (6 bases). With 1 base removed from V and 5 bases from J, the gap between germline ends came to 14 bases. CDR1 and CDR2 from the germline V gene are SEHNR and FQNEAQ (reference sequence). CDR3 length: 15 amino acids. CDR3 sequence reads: CASSLGPGTTYGYTF. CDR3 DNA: TGTGCCAGCAGCTTAGGGCCCGGGACAACGTATGGCTACACCTTC.

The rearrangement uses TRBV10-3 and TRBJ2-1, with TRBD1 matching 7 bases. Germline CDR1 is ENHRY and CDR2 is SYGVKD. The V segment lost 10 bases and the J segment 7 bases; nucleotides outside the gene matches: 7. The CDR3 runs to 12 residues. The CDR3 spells CATTGTDNEQFF. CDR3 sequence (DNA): TGTGCCACCACCGGGACAGATAATGAGCAGTTCTTC.

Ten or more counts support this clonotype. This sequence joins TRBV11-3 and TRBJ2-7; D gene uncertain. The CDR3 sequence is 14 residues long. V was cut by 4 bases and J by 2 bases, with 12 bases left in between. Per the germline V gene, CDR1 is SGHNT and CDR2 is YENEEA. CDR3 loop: CASSSDTDPYEQYF. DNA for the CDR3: TGTGCCAGCAGCTCAGACACTGATCCCTACGAGCAGTACTTC.

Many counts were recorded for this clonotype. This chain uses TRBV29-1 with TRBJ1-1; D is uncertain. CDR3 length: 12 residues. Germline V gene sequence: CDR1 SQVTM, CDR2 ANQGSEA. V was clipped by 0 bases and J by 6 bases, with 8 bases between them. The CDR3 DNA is TGCAGCGTTGAAGAGGGAGACCCTGAAGCTTTCTTT. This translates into CSVEEGDPEAFF.

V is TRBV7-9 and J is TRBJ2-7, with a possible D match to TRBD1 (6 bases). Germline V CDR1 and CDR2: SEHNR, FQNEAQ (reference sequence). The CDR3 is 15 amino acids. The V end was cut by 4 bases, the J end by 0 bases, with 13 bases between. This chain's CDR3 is CASSSQGTSSYEQYF. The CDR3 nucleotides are TGTGCCAGCAGCTCACAGGGAACGAGCTCCTACGAGCAGTACTTC.

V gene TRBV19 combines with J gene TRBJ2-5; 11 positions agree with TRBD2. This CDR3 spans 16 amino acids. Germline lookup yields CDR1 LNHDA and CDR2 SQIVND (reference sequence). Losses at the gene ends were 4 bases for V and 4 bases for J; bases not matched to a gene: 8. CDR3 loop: CASSTPFTSGRETQYF. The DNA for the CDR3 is TGTGCCAGTAGTACCCCATTCACTAGCGGGAGAGAGACCCAGTACTTC.

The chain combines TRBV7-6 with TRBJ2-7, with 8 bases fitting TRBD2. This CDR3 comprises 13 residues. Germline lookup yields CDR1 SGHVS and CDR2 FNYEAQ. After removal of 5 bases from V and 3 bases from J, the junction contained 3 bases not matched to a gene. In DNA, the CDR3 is TGTGCCAGCAGCAACGGGAGGGACTACGAGCAGTACTTC. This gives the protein CASSNGRDYEQYF.

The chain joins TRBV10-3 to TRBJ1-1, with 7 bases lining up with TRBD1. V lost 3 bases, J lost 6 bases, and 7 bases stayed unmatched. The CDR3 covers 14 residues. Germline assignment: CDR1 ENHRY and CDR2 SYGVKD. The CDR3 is CAISDDRAGAEAFF. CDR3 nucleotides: TGTGCCATCAGTGACGACAGGGCAGGGGCTGAAGCTTTCTTT.

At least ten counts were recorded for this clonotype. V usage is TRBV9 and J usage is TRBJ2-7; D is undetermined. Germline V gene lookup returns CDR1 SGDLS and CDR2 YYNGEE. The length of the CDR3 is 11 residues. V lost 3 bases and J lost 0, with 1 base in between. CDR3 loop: CASSASYEQYF. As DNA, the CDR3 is TGTGCCAGCAGCGCCTCCTACGAGCAGTACTTC.